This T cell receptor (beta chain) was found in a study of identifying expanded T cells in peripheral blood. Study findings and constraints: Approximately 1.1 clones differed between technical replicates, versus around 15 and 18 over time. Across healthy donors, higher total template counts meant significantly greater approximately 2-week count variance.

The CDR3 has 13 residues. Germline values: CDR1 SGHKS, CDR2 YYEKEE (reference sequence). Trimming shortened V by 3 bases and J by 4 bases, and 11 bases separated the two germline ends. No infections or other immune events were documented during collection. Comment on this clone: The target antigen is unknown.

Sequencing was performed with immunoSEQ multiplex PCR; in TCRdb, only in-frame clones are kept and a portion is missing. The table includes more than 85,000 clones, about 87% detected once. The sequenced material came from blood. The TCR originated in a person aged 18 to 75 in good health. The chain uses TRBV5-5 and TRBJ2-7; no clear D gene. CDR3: CASSSARSYEQYF. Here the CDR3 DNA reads TGTGCCAGCAGCTCGGCCCGGAGTTACGAGCAGTACTTC.